This T cell receptor (beta chain) was documented in a study of cytomegalovirus exposure and HLA in healthy donors. Study observations and caveats: Generally TCR sequences proved uncommon, though certain public TCRs appeared in numerous donors.

13 Jbeta primers and 60 Vbeta primers were used for the PCR. Here immunoSEQ multiplex PCR was the method, and the copy in TCRdb shows in-frame clones only, minus some. The sample lists some 110,000 clones; just over 70% were seen once. Nominal health characterized the donors when sampled, though unrecorded immune exposures were likely. Comments on this clone: Its antigen is still unknown.

V lost 2 bases, J lost 2 bases, and 12 bases lay in between. The CDR3 runs 15 residues. Germline V gene sequence: CDR1 SGHTA, CDR2 FQGNSA. The sample comprised PBMCs. The chain combines TRBV7-2 with TRBJ2-5; the D is unclear. The origin of this receptor is a boy aged 5-17 years in good health and CMV-seronegative. The CDR3 coding sequence is TGTGCCAGCAGCTTACGTCTCGGGTGGCAAGAGACCCAGTACTTC. Protein product: CASSLRLGWQETQYF.